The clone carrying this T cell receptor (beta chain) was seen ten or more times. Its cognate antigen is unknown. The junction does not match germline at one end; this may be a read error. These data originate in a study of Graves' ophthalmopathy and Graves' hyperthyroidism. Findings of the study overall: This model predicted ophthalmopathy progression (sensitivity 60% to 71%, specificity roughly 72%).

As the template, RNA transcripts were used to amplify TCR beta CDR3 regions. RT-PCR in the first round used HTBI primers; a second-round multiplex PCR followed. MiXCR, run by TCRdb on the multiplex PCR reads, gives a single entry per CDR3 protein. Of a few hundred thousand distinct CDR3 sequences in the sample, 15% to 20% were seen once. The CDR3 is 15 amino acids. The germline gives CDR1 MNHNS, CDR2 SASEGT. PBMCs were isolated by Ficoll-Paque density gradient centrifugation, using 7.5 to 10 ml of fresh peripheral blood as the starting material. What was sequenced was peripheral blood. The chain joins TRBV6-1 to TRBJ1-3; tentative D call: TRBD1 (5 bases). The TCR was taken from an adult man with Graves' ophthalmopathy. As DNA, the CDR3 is TGTGCCAGCAGCGAAGGGGTTGGACCTGGAAACACCATATATTTT. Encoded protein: CASSEGVGPGNTIYF.